A selection of T cell receptor beta chains follows, all from one sample in a study of shared clonotypes between healthy human individuals. Profiling relied on immunoSEQ multiplex PCR, and the TCRdb table lists in-frame clones only, not all of them. Of more than 450,000 clones listed, around 74% are singletons. What was sequenced was PBMCs. The origin of the receptors is a woman in her forties in good health. Some clones in this sample may be carry-over from other donors' samples. Both conserved end residues are trimmed from each CDR3.

CDR3aa	v_gene	len	j_gene
ASSSDGTSGRSEQF	TRBV11-3	14	TRBJ2-1
ASSPPGDNYGYT	TRBV7-9	12	TRBJ1-2
ASSFRRGRGYGYT	TRBV6-5	13	TRBJ1-2
ASSFVYRGRDEAS	TRBV5-1	13	TRBJ1-1
AISGQGAYEQY	TRBV10-3	11	TRBJ2-7
AISEGNRGNEQY	TRBV10-3	12	TRBJ2-7
ASKGQGVGPQH	TRBV2	11	TRBJ1-5
ASSAIATHTGELF	TRBV9	13	TRBJ2-2
ASSLRAQGSSSYEQY	TRBV11-2	15	TRBJ2-7
ASSLPGRANVLT	TRBV6-5	12	TRBJ2-6
ASSLDRTDTQY	TRBV27	11	TRBJ2-3
ASSQLAGKDNEQF	TRBV28	13	TRBJ2-1
ASSLQAGNRSGELF	TRBV5-6	14	TRBJ2-2
ASSQQGSGANVLT	TRBV2	13	TRBJ2-6
ASSIGGFAGDVGYT	TRBV19	14	TRBJ1-2
ASMATEHSYEQY	TRBV27	12	TRBJ2-7
ASRTGGGYGYT	TRBV19	11	TRBJ1-2
ATRTPGQAANTGELF	TRBV19	15	TRBJ2-2
ASSLNTQY	TRBV6-1	8	TRBJ2-3
ASSLPGVSGANVLT	TRBV7-2	14	TRBJ2-6
ASSLAEGAASPLH	TRBV5-1	13	TRBJ1-6
ASSFGLAANTGELF	TRBV7-6	14	TRBJ2-2
ASRMGVEGNYEQY	TRBV7-9	13	TRBJ2-7
ASSFPGGGYGYT	TRBV7-2	12	TRBJ1-2
ASSTRRTGNTGELF	TRBV7-3	14	TRBJ2-2
ASSLGTSGSYNEQF	TRBV5-4	14	TRBJ2-1
ATSRVKGAGNQPQH	TRBV15	14	TRBJ1-5
ASSRLQGTGNTIY	TRBV7-9	13	TRBJ1-3
AIRDITGTSGNYEQY	TRBV10-3	15	TRBJ2-7
ASTWTGEGEQF	TRBV2	11	TRBJ2-1
ASSQDQTLNYGYT	TRBV4-3	13	TRBJ1-2
ASRGGEGSRKYGYT	TRBV28	14	TRBJ1-2
ASGRSNYGYT	TRBV28	10	TRBJ1-2
ASSTNSGSATQY	TRBV11-2	12	TRBJ2-3
ARSLGWTTNYEQY	TRBV5-3	13	TRBJ2-7
ASSSQTGLYTDTQY	TRBV28	14	TRBJ2-3
ASSIRSGVAQEQY	TRBV19	13	TRBJ2-7
ASSEVGGLADTQY	TRBV25-1	13	TRBJ2-3
ASGLDRGRTEAF	TRBV12-5	12	TRBJ1-1
ASNIPAGTEAF	TRBV19	11	TRBJ1-1
ASSPRQYSSDGYT	TRBV9	13	TRBJ1-2
ASRKREHAAGELF	TRBV10-2	13	TRBJ2-2
ASRGWGSTDTQY	TRBV7-2	12	TRBJ2-3
ASMSSGPSTDTQY	TRBV5-1	13	TRBJ2-3